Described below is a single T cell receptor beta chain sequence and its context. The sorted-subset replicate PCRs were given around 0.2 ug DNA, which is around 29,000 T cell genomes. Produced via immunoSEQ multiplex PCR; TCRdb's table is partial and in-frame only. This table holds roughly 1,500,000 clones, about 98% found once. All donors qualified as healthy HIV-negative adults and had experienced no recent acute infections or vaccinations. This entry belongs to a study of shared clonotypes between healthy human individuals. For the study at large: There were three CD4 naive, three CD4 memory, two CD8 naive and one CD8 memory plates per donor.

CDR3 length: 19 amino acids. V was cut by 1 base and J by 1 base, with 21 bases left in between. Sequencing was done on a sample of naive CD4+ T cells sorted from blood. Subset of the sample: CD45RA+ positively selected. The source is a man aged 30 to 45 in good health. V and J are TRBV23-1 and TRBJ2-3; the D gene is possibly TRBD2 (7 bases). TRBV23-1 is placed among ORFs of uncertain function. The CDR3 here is CASSQFFGGREWGTDTQYF. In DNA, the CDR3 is TGCGCCAGCAGTCAATTTTTTGGGGGGCGGGAGTGGGGCACAGATACGCAGTATTTT.